Presented here are 24 T cell receptor beta chains from one specimen sequenced in a study of shared clonotypes between healthy human individuals (TCRdb year 2020). To prepare the library, the immunoSEQ multiplex PCR assay was applied. TCRdb took over this immuneACCESS table, retaining in-frame rearrangements with V and J assigned. Such tables are incomplete; in checked studies, under half of the missing clones stem from an unresolved V gene, and the remainder is unexplained. The sample contains 2 million to 3 million clones, approximately 90% of them found a single time. The top ten clonotypes cover roughly 0.15% of the sample. Material for sequencing was naive CD4+ T cells sorted from blood. What the cell subset or site label conveys for this sample: CD45RA+ positively selected. All receptors derive from a man between 18 and 29 years old in good health.

This clone was seen only a few times. The chain carries TRBV30 and TRBJ2-2; TRBD1 might be the D (6 bases). V lost 8 bases, J lost 7 bases, and 17 bases lay in between. CDR3 size: 13 residues. Germline values: CDR1 GTSNPN, CDR2 SVGIG (reference sequence). CDR3 protein: CATSGEQGGELFF. In nucleotides, the CDR3 is TGTGCCACCTCAGGGGAACAGGGCGGGGAGCTGTTTTTT. The full variable domain, completed using reference TRBV30 and TRBJ2-2, is SQTIHQWPATLVQPVGSPLSLECTVEGTSNPNLYWYRQAAGRGLQLLFYSVGIGQISSEVPQNLSASRPQDRQFILSSKKLLLSDSGFYLCATSGEQGGELFFGEGSRLTVL.

The chain employs TRBV2 and TRBJ2-1; D might be TRBD1 or TRBD2, each matching 6 bases. Deletions cut 1 base from V and 9 bases from J, with 10 bases between. This CDR3 region has 13 residues. Looked up from germline, CDR1 is SNHLY and CDR2 is FYNNEI. The CDR3 spells CASSEVGGGEQFF. CDR3 sequence (DNA): TGTGCCAGCAGTGAAGTTGGAGGGGGTGAGCAGTTCTTC.

This chain links TRBV6-6 with TRBJ1-1; TRBD1 agrees at 9 bases. Trimming cost V 6 bases and J 5 bases; bases outside gene matches: 4. Germline CDR1 and CDR2: MNHNY and SVGAGI (reference sequence). The CDR3 totals 13 residues. The chain's CDR3 is CASSPDRGTEAFF. The CDR3 DNA is TGTGCCAGCAGCCCCGACAGGGGGACTGAAGCTTTCTTT.

The chain carries TRBV5-1 and TRBJ2-1; 8 nucleotides line up with TRBD2. Per the germline V gene, CDR1 is SGHRS and CDR2 is YFSETQ. The CDR3 consists of 15 residues. Trimming cost V 5 bases and J 0 bases; bases outside gene matches: 4. The CDR3 reads CASRRSGSSYNEQFF. For the CDR3, the DNA is TGCGCCAGCAGAAGGAGCGGGAGCTCCTACAATGAGCAGTTCTTC.

This chain connects TRBV5-4 to TRBJ1-2; tentative D call: TRBD1 (6 bases). The V end lost 0 bases, the J end lost 3 bases, and 15 bases lay between the germline ends. The CDR3 has 16 amino acids. Germline CDR1 reads SGHNT; CDR2 reads YYREEE (reference sequence). CDR3 nucleotide sequence: TGTGCCAGCAGCTTGGCCTTACAGGGAGCGGACTATGGCTACACCTTC. It yields the protein CASSLALQGADYGYTF.

This clone was observed a few times. Within the sample, other DNA sequences also encode this same CDR3. In nucleotides, the CDR3 is TGCAGTGCTAGGACAGGGAGAGGCTACACCTTC. Its protein is CSARTGRGYTF. The chain recombines TRBV20-1 with TRBJ1-2; 7 positions agree with TRBD1. The CDR3 is 11 amino acids. J gave up 8 bases and V 3 bases, and 3 bases lay outside the gene matches. Germline CDR1 and CDR2: DFQATT and SNEGSKA (reference sequence).

The chain carries TRBV28 and TRBJ1-5; D might be TRBD1 (5 bases). The CDR3 extends over 16 amino acids. The ends were cut back, 3 bases at V and 0 bases at J, with 12 bases in the middle. The V gene's germline CDR1 is MDHEN and CDR2 SYDVKM. The CDR3 loop is CASSFRGLYSNQPQHF. For the CDR3, the DNA is TGTGCCAGCAGTTTTAGGGGACTCTATAGCAATCAGCCCCAGCATTTT.

The chain combines TRBV28 with TRBJ1-5, with D possibly being TRBD1 (5 bases). The CDR3 loop spans 20 amino acids. V shed 6 bases and J shed 5 bases, with 32 bases lying between them. CDR1 MDHEN and CDR2 SYDVKM come from the germline V gene. The CDR3 loop reads CASRPPPAIGTRRKDQPQHF. CDR3 coding DNA: TGTGCCAGCAGGCCTCCCCCCGCCATTGGGACGAGACGAAAAGATCAGCCCCAGCATTTT.

This chain connects TRBV6-5 to TRBJ1-2, with no clear D. V lost 5 bases and J lost 2, with 9 bases in between. CDR3 length: 13 amino acids. CDR1 and CDR2 (germline): MNHEY, SVGAGI. The CDR3 loop reads CASSQGSNYGYTF. The CDR3 region has the DNA TGTGCCAGCAGTCAAGGATCCAACTATGGCTACACCTTC.

This chain connects TRBV7-2 to TRBJ1-1, with D perhaps matching TRBD1 (5 bases). Looked up from germline, CDR1 is SGHTA and CDR2 is FQGNSA. V was pared by 6 bases and J by 2 bases, with 13 bases between. The CDR3 is 14 residues long. CDR3 sequence: CASRPGTENTEAFF. The CDR3 nucleotides are TGTGCCAGCAGACCAGGGACGGAAAACACTGAAGCTTTCTTT.

The chain recombines TRBV19 with TRBJ1-4, with D perhaps TRBD1 (6 bases). Trimming left V 1 base short and J 7 bases short, with 10 bases between. Germline assignment: CDR1 LNHDA and CDR2 SQIVND (reference sequence). CDR3 length equals 14 residues. The CDR3 loop is CASSIGGQGEKLFF. The DNA for the CDR3 is TGTGCCAGTAGTATAGGGGGGCAGGGTGAAAAACTGTTTTTT.

This clone is a singleton in its sample. This chain uses TRBV30 with TRBJ2-1; maybe TRBD2 (6 bases). The length of the CDR3 is 12 residues. V was shortened by 2 bases and J by 12 bases, with 14 bases between the two germline ends. The germline V gene has CDR1 GTSNPN and CDR2 SVGIG (reference sequence). The CDR3 loop reads CAWSPNQRVQFF. CDR3 coding DNA: TGTGCCTGGAGTCCAAATCAGCGGGTGCAGTTCTTC.

The chain carries TRBV6-6 and TRBJ2-7, with D unresolved. The CDR3 runs 13 residues. V lost 8 bases to trimming and J lost 3 bases, with 14 bases between them. The germline V gene has CDR1 MNHNY and CDR2 SVGAGI (reference sequence). CDR3 bases: TGTGCCAGCCATCACGGATATCGCTACGAGCAGTACTTC. Protein sequence: CASHHGYRYEQYF.

The gene calls are TRBV10-2 and TRBJ2-7; 8 nucleotides agree with TRBD1. Germline values: CDR1 WSHSY, CDR2 SAAADI. J was trimmed by 9 bases and V by 4 bases; bases with no gene match: 8. The CDR3 is 13 residues long. The CDR3 bases are TGCGCCAGCAGTGGGACAGGGCAAATGGGGCAGTACTTC. It is translated as CASSGTGQMGQYF.

V is TRBV10-3 and J is TRBJ2-5; D may be TRBD1 (5 bases). The J call may be wrong; the DNA end is better matched by TRBJ2-7. Per the germline V gene, CDR1 is ENHRY and CDR2 is SYGVKD. This CDR3 is built from 13 residues. The CDR3 loop is CAISDSTGSEQYF. The CDR3 DNA reads as TGTGCCATCAGTGATTCAACAGGTTCCGAGCAGTACTTC.

Note on this clone: The same CDR3 is also encoded by other DNA sequences in this sample. This chain uses TRBV19 with TRBJ2-7, with 11 bases fitting TRBD1. The CDR3 has 14 amino acids. V was pared by 5 bases and J by 2 bases, with 2 bases of the junction left unmatched. Germline lookup yields CDR1 LNHDA and CDR2 SQIVND (reference sequence). The CDR3 loop reads CASSRTGGPYEQYF. As DNA, the CDR3 is TGTGCCAGTAGTCGGACAGGGGGCCCCTACGAGCAGTACTTC.

V usage is TRBV10-3 and J usage is TRBJ2-3; 11 bases line up with TRBD2. The CDR3 spans 14 residues. The germline V gene has CDR1 ENHRY and CDR2 SYGVKD. Germline trimming cut 10 bases from V and 4 bases from J; bases unmatched to any gene: 7. CDR3 nucleotides: TGTGCCACCTTAGCGGGAGGGGGGCCAGATACGCAGTATTTT. Its protein is CATLAGGGPDTQYF.

The chain uses TRBV11-2 and TRBJ2-1; D call uncertain. CDR3 length: 13 amino acids. In germline, CDR1 is SGHAT, CDR2 FQNNGV. Trimming shortened V by 1 base and J by 8 bases, and 9 bases separated the two germline ends. CDR3 sequence (DNA): TGTGCCAGCAGCTTAGTAGAGGCATATGAGCAGTTCTTC. Protein sequence: CASSLVEAYEQFF.

This chain connects TRBV5-1 to TRBJ1-4; D ambiguous. The CDR3 has 15 amino acids. Looked up from germline, CDR1 is SGHRS and CDR2 is YFSETQ. V gave up 2 bases and J gave up 5 bases, with 13 bases separating them. DNA of the CDR3: TGCGCCAGCAGCTTCACTTCTCGAAGGAATGAAAAACTGTTTTTT. Protein product: CASSFTSRRNEKLFF.

V is TRBV19 and J is TRBJ2-3; TRBD1 matches 7 bases. CDR1 LNHDA and CDR2 SQIVND come from the germline V gene (reference sequence). Trimming took 7 bases from V and 0 from J; bases not matched to a gene: 4. This CDR3 has 14 residues. CDR3 amino acids: CASTVTGSTDTQYF. The CDR3 nucleotides are TGTGCCAGTACCGTGACAGGGAGCACAGATACGCAGTATTTT.

The chain recombines TRBV6-1 with TRBJ2-7; D gene ambiguous. Trimming removed 7 bases from V and 5 bases from J, with 15 bases in between. Germline CDR1 is MNHNS and CDR2 is SASEGT. This CDR3 comprises 13 residues. CDR3 DNA sequence: TGTGCCAGCATCCTCGCCCCTGCGAACGAGCAGTACTTC. Translating it yields CASILAPANEQYF.

V usage is TRBV7-2 and J usage is TRBJ1-3; 8 nucleotides agree with TRBD1. The CDR3 has 14 amino acids. From germline, CDR1 is SGHTA and CDR2 FQGNSA. V shed 3 bases, J shed 3 bases, and the junction held 1 base outside the gene matches. CDR3 protein: CASSFDRGGNTIYF. The CDR3 DNA sequence: TGTGCCAGCAGCTTCGACAGGGGTGGAAACACCATATATTTT.

The chain recombines TRBV6-5 with TRBJ2-1, with 9 bases lining up with TRBD1. This CDR3 is built from 16 residues. The V gene end was trimmed by 0 bases and the J gene end by 1 base; junction bases not matched to a gene: 1. Germline CDR1 and CDR2: MNHEY and SVGAGI. CDR3 DNA sequence: TGTGCCAGCAGTTACTCGGGACAGGGATCCTACAATGAGCAGTTCTTC. As protein: CASSYSGQGSYNEQFF.

The rearrangement links TRBV19 to TRBJ2-7; D gene uncertain. With 4 bases removed from V and 2 bases from J, the gap between germline ends came to 9 bases. The V gene's germline CDR1 is LNHDA and CDR2 SQIVND (reference sequence). This CDR3 comprises 13 residues. CDR3 residues: CASSKASPYEQYF. The CDR3 DNA follows: TGTGCCAGTAGTAAGGCTTCCCCCTACGAGCAGTACTTC.